The 24 T cell receptor beta chains below all came from one sample that was sequenced in a study of blood T cell repertoires in COVID-19. The assay was immunoSEQ multiplex PCR, and TCRdb's table has in-frame clones only and misses some. The sample shows approximately 280,000 clones, around 89% of them seen only once. Input material: peripheral blood. These receptors all stem from a man aged 35-49 years with acute or convalescent COVID-19.

The gene calls are TRBV3-1 (or the pseudogene TRBV3-2) and TRBJ2-2; maybe TRBD2 (5 bases). CDR1 is LGHDT and CDR2 is YNNKEL in the germline V gene (reference sequence). The V gene lost 6 bases and the J gene lost 6 bases, with 14 bases spanning the gap. The CDR3 consists of 14 residues. CDR3 nucleotides: TGTGCCAGCAGGCCGGGGTGGCAGTCCGGGGAGCTGTTTTTT. Protein: CASRPGWQSGELFF.

The chain uses TRBV27 and TRBJ2-1; TRBD2 matches at 12 bases. The V segment lost 4 bases and the J segment 3 bases; nucleotides outside the gene matches: 13. The length of the CDR3 is 19 residues. Germline CDR1 reads MNHEY; CDR2 reads SMNVEV (reference sequence). The CDR3 reads CASSSPMTSGGARYNEQFF. CDR3 sequence (DNA): TGTGCCAGCAGTTCCCCGATGACTAGCGGGGGAGCACGCTACAATGAGCAGTTCTTC.

In DNA, the CDR3 is TGTGCCAGCAGCTGGGGACAGCCGTACGAGCAGTACTTC. Its protein product is CASSWGQPYEQYF. The chain couples TRBV11-2 to TRBJ2-7, with 7 bases aligning to TRBD1. The CDR3 loop spans 13 amino acids. Per the germline V gene, CDR1 is SGHAT and CDR2 is FQNNGV. With 4 bases clipped from V and 4 bases from J, the junction kept 4 bases outside the gene matches.

The V gene is TRBV5-1, the J gene TRBJ2-3; the match to TRBD1 covers 9 bases. V trimming: 0 bases; J trimming: 5 bases; junction bases outside the gene matches: 7. The CDR3 sequence is 16 residues long. CDR1 is SGHRS and CDR2 is YFSETQ in the germline V gene. CDR3 sequence: CASSLGIQGAGDTQYF. The CDR3 nucleotides read TGCGCCAGCAGCTTGGGAATACAGGGGGCCGGAGATACGCAGTATTTT.

This sequence joins TRBV5-5 and TRBJ1-1; D is unclear. Deletions cut 6 bases from V and 5 bases from J, with 20 bases between. This CDR3 spans 15 amino acids. Germline lookup yields CDR1 SGHKS and CDR2 YYEKEE (reference sequence). CDR3 residues: CASTLWAAGGTEAFF. The DNA for the CDR3 is TGTGCCAGCACGCTCTGGGCCGCTGGAGGGACTGAAGCTTTCTTT.

The gene calls are TRBV19 and TRBJ1-1, with 7 bases aligning to TRBD1. Per the germline V gene, CDR1 is LNHDA and CDR2 is SQIVND (reference sequence). This CDR3 region has 14 residues. Losses at the gene ends were 3 bases for V and 4 bases for J; bases not matched to a gene: 5. CDR3 in amino acids: CASSIGNRGTEAFF. CDR3 DNA: TGTGCCAGTAGTATCGGGAACAGGGGCACTGAAGCTTTCTTT. Full variable domain (rest looked up from reference TRBV19 and TRBJ1-1): DGGITQSPKYLFRKEGQNVTLSCEQNLNHDAMYWYRQDPGQGLRLIYYSQIVNDFQKGDIAEGYSVSREKKESFPLTVTSAQKNPTAFYLCASSIGNRGTEAFFGQGTRLTVV.

This chain uses TRBV12-3 or TRBV12-4 with TRBJ1-2; TRBD1 agrees at 10 bases. The V segment lost 7 bases and the J segment 6 bases; nucleotides outside the gene matches: 5. The CDR3 runs to 13 residues. This CDR3 reads CASTTDRGDGYTF. The CDR3 DNA reads TGTGCCAGCACTACGGACAGGGGGGATGGCTACACCTTC.

The chain combines TRBV6-1 with TRBJ1-5; D is possibly TRBD1 (5 bases). V was pared by 0 bases and J by 4 bases, with 7 bases between. The germline CDR1 and CDR2 sequences are MNHNS and SASEGT. The CDR3 loop spans 14 amino acids. CDR3 loop: CASSEASGNQPQHF. CDR3 coding DNA: TGTGCCAGCAGTGAAGCGTCAGGGAATCAGCCCCAGCATTTT.

This chain links TRBV5-6 with TRBJ2-7, with 7 bases aligning to TRBD1. After removal of 3 bases from V and 6 bases from J, the junction contained 15 bases not matched to a gene. The CDR3 is made up of 16 amino acids. CDR1 and CDR2 (germline): SGHDT, YYEEEE. The CDR3 DNA is TGTGCCAGCAGCTCGGTCCTGACAGGGACCGTAGCCGAGCAGTACTTC. This translates into CASSSVLTGTVAEQYF.

V gene TRBV6-6 combines with J gene TRBJ2-7; 10 nucleotides align to TRBD1. V gave up 5 bases and J gave up 2 bases; unmatched junction bases: 6. The germline gives CDR1 MNHNY, CDR2 SVGAGI (reference sequence). This CDR3 is 15 amino acids long. In DNA, the CDR3 is TGTGCCAGCAGTCCCCGACAGGGGGCTGCCTACGAGCAGTACTTC. Amino acids: CASSPRQGAAYEQYF.

This chain joins TRBV2 and TRBJ2-7; 10 bases map to TRBD2. The junction had 12 bases not matched to a gene; V was cut back by 5 bases and J by 2 bases. The V gene's germline CDR1 is SNHLY and CDR2 FYNNEI. This CDR3 contains 17 residues. The CDR3: CASSSLTGTSVPYEQYF. The CDR3 DNA reads TGTGCCAGCAGTTCTTTAACCGGGACTAGCGTACCCTACGAGCAGTACTTC.

The J gene is TRBJ1-2, the V gene TRBV28, with TRBD1 as a possible D gene (5 bases). This CDR3 has 14 residues. V lost 4 bases and J lost 9, with 18 bases in between. CDR1 and CDR2 from the germline V gene are MDHEN and SYDVKM. CDR3 residues: CASSSQGGSASYTF. For the CDR3, the DNA is TGTGCCAGCAGTTCCCAGGGAGGATCAGCCAGCTACACCTTC.

The DNA for the CDR3 is TGTGCCAGCAGCCAAAGAGGGGGGGACACTGAAGCTTTCTTT. As protein: CASSQRGGDTEAFF. The genes are TRBV3-1 (or the pseudogene TRBV3-2) and TRBJ1-1, with D perhaps matching TRBD1 (6 bases). The CDR3 contains 14 residues. Trimming removed 2 bases at V and 3 bases at J, with 10 bases between. Per germline, CDR1 LGHDT and CDR2 YNNKEL (reference sequence).

This chain joins TRBV25-1 and TRBJ1-2; no clear D gene. Trimming removed 4 bases from V and 2 bases from J, with 11 bases in between. Germline lookup yields CDR1 MGHDK and CDR2 SYGVNS. This CDR3 has 14 residues. The CDR3, as DNA: TGTGCCAGCAGTGCTTCCTTTATGAACTATGGCTACACCTTC. Protein product: CASSASFMNYGYTF.

The chain is built from TRBV19 and TRBJ1-1, with a possible D match to TRBD1 (5 bases). Trimming stripped 4 bases from V and 4 bases from J, with 7 bases between. The germline V gene has CDR1 LNHDA and CDR2 SQIVND (reference sequence). This CDR3 region has 12 residues. CDR3 in DNA: TGTGCCAGTAGTAGGGGGGGCACTGAAGCTTTCTTT. It translates to CASSRGGTEAFF.

The chain employs TRBV20-1 and TRBJ1-5; D perhaps matches TRBD1 (5 bases). The V gene lost 3 bases and the J gene lost 0 bases, with 12 bases spanning the gap. The CDR3 is 15 residues long. CDR1 and CDR2 (germline): DFQATT, SNEGSKA (reference sequence). The CDR3 DNA follows: TGCAGTGCTAGTCAGGGCCACTATAGCAATCAGCCCCAGCATTTT. Translated, it gives CSASQGHYSNQPQHF.

The V and J genes are TRBV24-1 and TRBJ2-3; D possibly corresponds to TRBD2 (5 bases). This CDR3 comprises 12 residues. The V end lost 10 bases, the J end lost 0 bases, and 7 bases lay between the germline ends. The V gene's germline CDR1 is KGHDR and CDR2 SFDVKD. The chain's CDR3 is CATGRSTDTQYF. For the CDR3, the DNA is TGTGCCACGGGGAGAAGCACAGATACGCAGTATTTT.

This clone was picked up a small number of times. This rearrangement joins TRBV10-3 to TRBJ1-2; 8 bases fit TRBD1. The germline V gene encodes CDR1 ENHRY and CDR2 SYGVKD. This CDR3 contains 18 residues. Losses at the gene ends were 0 bases for V and 3 bases for J; bases not matched to a gene: 12. CDR3 nucleotide sequence: TGTGCCATCAGTGAGTCTAAGGCAGGGGGCCTGGGATACTATGGCTACACCTTC. Translated: CAISESKAGGLGYYGYTF.

CDR3 region: CASSLRGANYGYTF. In nucleotides, the CDR3 is TGCGCCAGCAGCTTGAGAGGAGCTAACTATGGCTACACCTTC. V usage is TRBV5-1 and J usage is TRBJ1-2; D ambiguous. Trimming left V 1 base short and J 0 bases short, with 7 bases between. The CDR3 sequence is 14 residues long. Germline CDR1 SGHRS, CDR2 YFSETQ.

The genes are TRBV19 and TRBJ1-4; TRBD1 aligns across 7 bases. This CDR3 is 13 amino acids long. Germline lookup yields CDR1 LNHDA and CDR2 SQIVND (reference sequence). V was clipped by 8 bases and J by 2 bases; unmatched bases: 2. The CDR3 region has the DNA TGTGCCAGTGCGGACAGGACTAATGAAAAACTGTTTTTT. Translating gives CASADRTNEKLFF.

The chain employs TRBV7-8 and TRBJ2-7; no clear D gene. V was clipped by 2 bases and J by 0 bases, with 11 bases between them. This CDR3 region has 15 residues. Germline lookup yields CDR1 SGHVS and CDR2 FQNEAQ. In DNA, the CDR3 is TGTGCCAGCAGCTTACTTACACCAAGCTCCTACGAGCAGTACTTC. This encodes CASSLLTPSSYEQYF.

This sequence joins TRBV5-1 and TRBJ1-2; 11 bases line up with TRBD1. Per germline, CDR1 SGHRS and CDR2 YFSETQ. The CDR3 is 14 residues long. V trimming: 4 bases; J trimming: 6 bases; junction bases outside the gene matches: 5. The CDR3 nucleotides read TGCGCCAGCAGCCCCGGGACAGGGGGTCATGGCTACACCTTC. This encodes CASSPGTGGHGYTF.

This rearrangement joins TRBV19 to TRBJ1-6, with TRBD1 identical over 10 bases. The CDR3 runs 15 residues. Trimming took 6 bases from V and 7 from J; bases not matched to a gene: 6. The germline V gene has CDR1 LNHDA and CDR2 SQIVND (reference sequence). DNA for the CDR3: TGTGCCAGTAGGACAGGGGGCTGGAGGAATTCACCCCTCCACTTT. The encoded protein is CASRTGGWRNSPLHF.

This clone turned up a few times. The chain links TRBV29-1 to TRBJ1-1; tentatively, D is TRBD1 (6 bases). The V gene lost 0 bases and the J gene lost 5 bases, with 16 bases spanning the gap. The CDR3 has 15 amino acids. Germline V gene sequence: CDR1 SQVTM, CDR2 ANQGSEA. CDR3 loop: CSVEDEWAQGTEAFF. The CDR3 coding sequence is TGCAGCGTTGAAGATGAATGGGCACAGGGAACTGAAGCTTTCTTT.